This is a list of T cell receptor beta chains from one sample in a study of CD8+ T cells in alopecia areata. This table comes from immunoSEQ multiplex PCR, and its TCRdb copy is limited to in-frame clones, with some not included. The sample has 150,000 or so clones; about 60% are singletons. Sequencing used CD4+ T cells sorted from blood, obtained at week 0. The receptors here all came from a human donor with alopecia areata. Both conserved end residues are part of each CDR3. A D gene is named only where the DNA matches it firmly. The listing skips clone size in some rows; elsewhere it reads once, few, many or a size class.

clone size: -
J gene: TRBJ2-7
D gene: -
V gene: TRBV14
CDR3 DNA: TGTGCCAGCAGCCAAGTTGGGTACGAGCAGTACTTC
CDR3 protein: CASSQVGYEQYF

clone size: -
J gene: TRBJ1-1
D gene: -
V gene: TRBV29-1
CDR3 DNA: TGCAGCGTCCTGTACCACCTGGGGACTGAAGCTTTCTTT
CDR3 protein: CSVLYHLGTEAFF

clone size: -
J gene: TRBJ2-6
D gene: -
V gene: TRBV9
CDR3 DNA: TGTGCCAGCAGCGCGCGCGGGGTCCTGACTTTC
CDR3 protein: CASSARGVLTF

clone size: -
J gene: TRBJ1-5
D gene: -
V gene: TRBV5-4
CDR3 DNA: TGTGCCAGCAGCATGGACAGTGATAGCAATCAGCCCCAGCATTTT
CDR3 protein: CASSMDSDSNQPQHF

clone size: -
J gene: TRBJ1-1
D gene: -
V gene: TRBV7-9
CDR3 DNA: TGTGCCAGCAGCTTATATCGGGACACTGAAGCTTTCTTT
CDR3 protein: CASSLYRDTEAFF

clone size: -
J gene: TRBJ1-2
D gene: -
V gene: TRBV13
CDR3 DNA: TGTGCCAGCAGTCGACAGCATAACTATGGCTACACCTTC
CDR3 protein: CASSRQHNYGYTF

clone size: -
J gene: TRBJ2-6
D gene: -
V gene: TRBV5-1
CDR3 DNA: TGCGCCAGCAGCTTGGATCCGTTCTCTGGGGCCAACGTCCTGACTTTC
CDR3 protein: CASSLDPFSGANVLTF

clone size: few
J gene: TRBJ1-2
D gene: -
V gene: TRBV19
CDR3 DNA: TGTGCCAGTATGAGGGACGCCTATGGCTACACCTTC
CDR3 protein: CASMRDAYGYTF

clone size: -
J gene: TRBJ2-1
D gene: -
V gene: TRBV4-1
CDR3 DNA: TGCGCCAGCAGCCAAGTTGGGCACCGCTACAATGAGCAGTTCTTC
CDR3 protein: CASSQVGHRYNEQFF

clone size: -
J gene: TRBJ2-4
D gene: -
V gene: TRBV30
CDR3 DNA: TGTGCCTGGAGAAGAGTTCTAGGCAAAAACATTCAGTACTTC
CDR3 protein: CAWRRVLGKNIQYF

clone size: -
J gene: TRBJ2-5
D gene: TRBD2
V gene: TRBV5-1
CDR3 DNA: TGCGCCAGCAGCCCCGGCGGGGGGGGCCAAGAGACCCAGTACTTC
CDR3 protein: CASSPGGGGQETQYF

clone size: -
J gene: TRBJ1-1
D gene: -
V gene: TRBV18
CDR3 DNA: TGTGCCAGCTCCCCGGGAGGGAGCACTGAAGCTTTCTTT
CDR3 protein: CASSPGGSTEAFF

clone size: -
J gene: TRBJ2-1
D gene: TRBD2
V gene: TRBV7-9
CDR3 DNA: TGTGCCAGCAGGAAGGACCCCGGGGGGAAGGAGCAGTTCTTC
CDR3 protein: CASRKDPGGKEQFF

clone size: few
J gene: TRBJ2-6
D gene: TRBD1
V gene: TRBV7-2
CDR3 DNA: TGTGCCAGCAGCCGGGACAGGGGCTCTGGGGCCAACGTCCTGACTTTC
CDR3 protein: CASSRDRGSGANVLTF

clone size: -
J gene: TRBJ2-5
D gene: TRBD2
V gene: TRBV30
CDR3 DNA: TGTGCCTGGACATTAGGACGGGGGGAAGAGACCCAGTACTTC
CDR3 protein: CAWTLGRGEETQYF

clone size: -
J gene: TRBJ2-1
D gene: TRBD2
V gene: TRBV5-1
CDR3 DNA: TGCGCCAGCAGCTTGAGGACTAGCGGGGGCGATGAGCAGTTCTTC
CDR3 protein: CASSLRTSGGDEQFF

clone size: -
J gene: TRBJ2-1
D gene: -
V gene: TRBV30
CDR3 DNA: TGTGCCTGGAGTGTACGGGGGGCCCTCTACAATGAGCAGTTCTTC
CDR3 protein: CAWSVRGALYNEQFF

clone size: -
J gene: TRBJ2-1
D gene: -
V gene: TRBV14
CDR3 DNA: TGTGCCAGCAGCCAAGATACCGGGATATACAATGAGCAGTTCTTC
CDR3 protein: CASSQDTGIYNEQFF

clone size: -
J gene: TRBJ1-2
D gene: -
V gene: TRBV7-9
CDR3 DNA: TGTGCCAGCAGCCCCTTGGGGGGAAGGAACTATGGCTACACCTTC
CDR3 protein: CASSPLGGRNYGYTF

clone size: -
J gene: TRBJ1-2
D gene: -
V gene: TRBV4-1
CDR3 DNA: TGCGCCAGCAGCCCGCACGAGAGATCCCCTAACTATGGCTACACCTTC
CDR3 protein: CASSPHERSPNYGYTF

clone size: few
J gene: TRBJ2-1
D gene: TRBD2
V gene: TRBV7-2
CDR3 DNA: TGTGCCAGCAGCTTAGATGGGACTAGCGGGGGGATCGGTGAGCAGTTCTTC
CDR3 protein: CASSLDGTSGGIGEQFF

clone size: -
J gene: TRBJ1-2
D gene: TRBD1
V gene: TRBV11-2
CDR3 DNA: TGTGCCAGCAGCTTCGTACGACAGGGAAACTACACCTTC
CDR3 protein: CASSFVRQGNYTF

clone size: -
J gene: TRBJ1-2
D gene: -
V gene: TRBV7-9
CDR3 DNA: TGTGCCAGCAGCCGAGCCGGAAGGCTAGCTAACTATGGCTACACCTTC
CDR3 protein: CASSRAGRLANYGYTF

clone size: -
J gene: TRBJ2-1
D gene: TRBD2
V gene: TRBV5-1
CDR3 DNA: TGCGCCAGCAGCTTTAGCGGGGGGTACTACAATGAGCAGTTCTTC
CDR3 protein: CASSFSGGYYNEQFF

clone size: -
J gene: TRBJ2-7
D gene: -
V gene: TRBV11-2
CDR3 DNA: TGTGCCAGCGCCCACTTCCGGGACAAAAACGAGCAGTACTTC
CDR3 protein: CASAHFRDKNEQYF

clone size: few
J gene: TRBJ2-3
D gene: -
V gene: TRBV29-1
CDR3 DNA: TGCAGCGTTGGGGCCTCTAGCACAGATACGCAGTATTTT
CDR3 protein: CSVGASSTDTQYF

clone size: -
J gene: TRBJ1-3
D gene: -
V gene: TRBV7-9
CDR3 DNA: TGTGCCAGCAGCCCCTCAGGCGGTGGAAACACCATATATTTT
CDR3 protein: CASSPSGGGNTIYF

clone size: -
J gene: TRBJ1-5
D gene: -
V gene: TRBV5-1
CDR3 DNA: TGCGCCAGCAGCGAGTCGGGGCAGGCAAATCAGCCCCAGCATTTT
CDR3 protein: CASSESGQANQPQHF

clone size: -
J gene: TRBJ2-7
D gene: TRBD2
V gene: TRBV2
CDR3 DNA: TGTGCCAGCAGTCTCAGACTAGCTCAAGACGAGCAGTACTTC
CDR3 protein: CASSLRLAQDEQYF

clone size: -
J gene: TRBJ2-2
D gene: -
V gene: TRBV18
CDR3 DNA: TGTGCCAGCTCACCAATCTCCGGGACCCCCCCCGGGGAGCTGTTTTTT
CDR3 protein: CASSPISGTPPGELFF

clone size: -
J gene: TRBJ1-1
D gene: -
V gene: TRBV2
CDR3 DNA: TGTGCCAGCACGACGCGTATGAACACTGAAGCTTTCTTT
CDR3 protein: CASTTRMNTEAFF

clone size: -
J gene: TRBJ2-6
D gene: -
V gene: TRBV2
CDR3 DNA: TGTGCCTCCGTACCCCGTTCCTCTGGGGCCAACGTCCTGACTTTC
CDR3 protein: CASVPRSSGANVLTF

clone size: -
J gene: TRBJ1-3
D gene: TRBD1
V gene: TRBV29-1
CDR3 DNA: TGCAGCGCAAGACAGGGTTCTGGAAACACCATATATTTT
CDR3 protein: CSARQGSGNTIYF

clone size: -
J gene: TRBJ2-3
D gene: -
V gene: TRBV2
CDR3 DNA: TGTGCCAGCAGTGAATATCTCGGGGGTTCTTCTGATACGCAGTATTTT
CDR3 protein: CASSEYLGGSSDTQYF

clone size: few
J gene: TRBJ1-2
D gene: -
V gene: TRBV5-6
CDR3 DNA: TGTGCCAGCAGCTTGGAGTATGGCTACACCTTC
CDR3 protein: CASSLEYGYTF

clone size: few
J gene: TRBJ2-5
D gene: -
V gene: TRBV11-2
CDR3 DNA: TGTGCCAGCAGCCCCAATAGCGCTCGAGAGACCCAGTACTTC
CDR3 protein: CASSPNSARETQYF

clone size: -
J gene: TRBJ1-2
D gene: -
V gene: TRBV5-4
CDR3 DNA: TGTGCCAGCAGGCAGACAGCTAACTATGGCTACACCTTC
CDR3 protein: CASRQTANYGYTF

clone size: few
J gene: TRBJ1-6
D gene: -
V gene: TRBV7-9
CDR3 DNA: TGTGCCAGCAGCTTAAAGGACTCCTCATCTCCTTCACCCCTCCACTTT
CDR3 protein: CASSLKDSSSPSPLHF

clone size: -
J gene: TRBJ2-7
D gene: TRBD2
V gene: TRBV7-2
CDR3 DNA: TGTGCCAGCAGCGGATACGGGACTAGAGTCTTCGAGCAGTACTTC
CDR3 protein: CASSGYGTRVFEQYF

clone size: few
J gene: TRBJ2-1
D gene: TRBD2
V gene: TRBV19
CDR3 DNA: TGTGCCAGTAGTTCCCCGAGCGGGGGGACCTACAATGAGCAGTTCTTC
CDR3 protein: CASSSPSGGTYNEQFF

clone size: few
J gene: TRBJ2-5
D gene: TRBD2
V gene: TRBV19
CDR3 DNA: TGTGCCAGTAGTTCACCGGGAGGGCCTGGAGAGACCCAGTACTTC
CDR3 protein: CASSSPGGPGETQYF

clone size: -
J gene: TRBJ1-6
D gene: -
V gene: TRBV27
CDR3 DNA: TGTGCCAGCAGTTTCCCAGGGCAGGGTTCACCCCTCCACTTT
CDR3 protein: CASSFPGQGSPLHF

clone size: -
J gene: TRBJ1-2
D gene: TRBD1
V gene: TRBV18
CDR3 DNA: TGTGCCAGCTCACCAGCAGCCGGACAGGAATATGGCTACACCTTC
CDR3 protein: CASSPAAGQEYGYTF

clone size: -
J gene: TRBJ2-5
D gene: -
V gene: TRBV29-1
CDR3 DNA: TGCAGCGTGGACATTAAAGAGACCCAGTACTTC
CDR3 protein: CSVDIKETQYF

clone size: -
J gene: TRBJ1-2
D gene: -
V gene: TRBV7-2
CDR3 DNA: TGTGCCTCTACCCATGGGGGTGTCAACTATGGCTACACCTTC
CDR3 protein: CASTHGGVNYGYTF

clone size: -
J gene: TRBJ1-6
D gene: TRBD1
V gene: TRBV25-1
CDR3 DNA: TGTGCCAGCAGTGCCTTGACAGGGGGCAATTCACCCCTCCACTTT
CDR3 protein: CASSALTGGNSPLHF

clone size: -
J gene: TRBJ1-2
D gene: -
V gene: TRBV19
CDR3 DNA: TGTGCCAGTAGTATCGGGGGAAACTATGGCTACACCTTC
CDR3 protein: CASSIGGNYGYTF

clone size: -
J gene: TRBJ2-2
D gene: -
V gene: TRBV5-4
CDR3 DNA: TGTGCCAGCAGCTTGGGTCATTCCTTAAACACCGGGGAGCTGTTTTTT
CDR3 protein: CASSLGHSLNTGELFF

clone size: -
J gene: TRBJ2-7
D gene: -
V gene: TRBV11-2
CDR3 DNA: TGTGCCAGCAGCTTAGGGACGGGACCCGTAAACGAGCAGTACTTC
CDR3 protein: CASSLGTGPVNEQYF

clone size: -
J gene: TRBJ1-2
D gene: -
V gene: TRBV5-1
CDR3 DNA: TGCGCCAGCAGCTTGGGGCAGCGAGTCGACTATGGCTACACCTTC
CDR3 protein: CASSLGQRVDYGYTF

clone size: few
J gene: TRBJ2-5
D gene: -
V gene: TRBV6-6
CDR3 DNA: TGTGCCAGCAGCCACCCCCAGAAGAGAGGGGGGACCCAGTACTTC
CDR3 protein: CASSHPQKRGGTQYF

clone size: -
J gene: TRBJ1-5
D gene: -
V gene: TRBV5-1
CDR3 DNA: TGCGCCAGCAGCTTGGAGGGGACCAGCAATCAGCCCCAGCATTTT
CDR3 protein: CASSLEGTSNQPQHF

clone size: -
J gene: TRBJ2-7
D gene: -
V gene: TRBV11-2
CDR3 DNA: TGTGCCAGCAGCGCGGACGGTGGACTATCCTACGAGCAGTACTTC
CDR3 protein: CASSADGGLSYEQYF

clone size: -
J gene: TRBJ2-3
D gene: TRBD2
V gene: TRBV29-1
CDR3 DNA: TGCAGCGCCGGGGGGGATACGCAGTATTTT
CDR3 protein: CSAGGDTQYF

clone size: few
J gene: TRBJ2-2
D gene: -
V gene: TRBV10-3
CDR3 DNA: TGTGCCATCAGTGATATTACAGGCCAAGGCCGACAAGCACCCACCGGGGAGCTGTTTTTT
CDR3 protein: CAISDITGQGRQAPTGELFF